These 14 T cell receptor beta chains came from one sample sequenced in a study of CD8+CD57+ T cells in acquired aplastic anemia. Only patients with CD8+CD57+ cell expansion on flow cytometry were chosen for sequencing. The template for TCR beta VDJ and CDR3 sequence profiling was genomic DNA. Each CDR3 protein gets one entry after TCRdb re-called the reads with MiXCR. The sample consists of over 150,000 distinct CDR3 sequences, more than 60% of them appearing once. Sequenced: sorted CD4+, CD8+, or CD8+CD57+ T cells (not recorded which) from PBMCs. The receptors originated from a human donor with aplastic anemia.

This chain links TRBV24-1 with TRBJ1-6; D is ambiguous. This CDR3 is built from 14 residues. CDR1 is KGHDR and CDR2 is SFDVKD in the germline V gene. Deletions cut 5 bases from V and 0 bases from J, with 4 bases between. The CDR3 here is CATSGSSYNSPLHF. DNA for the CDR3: TGTGCCACCAGTGGGAGCTCCTATAATTCACCCCTCCACTTT.

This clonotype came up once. CDR3 loop: CSAPRIGTGKTGELFF. CDR3 DNA sequence: TGCAGTGCACCCCGTATAGGGACAGGGAAAACCGGGGAGCTGTTTTTT. V usage is TRBV20-1 and J usage is TRBJ2-2, with 9 bases that match TRBD1. The CDR3 runs to 16 residues. Germline V gene lookup returns CDR1 DFQATT and CDR2 SNEGSKA (reference sequence). Unmatched junction bases numbered 13, after V lost 6 bases and J lost 5 bases.

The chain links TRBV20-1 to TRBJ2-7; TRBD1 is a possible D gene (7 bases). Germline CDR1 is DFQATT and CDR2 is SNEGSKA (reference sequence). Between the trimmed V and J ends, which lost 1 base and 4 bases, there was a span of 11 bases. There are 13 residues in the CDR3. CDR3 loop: CSARGQGGYEQYF. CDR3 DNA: TGCAGTGCTAGAGGGCAGGGGGGTTACGAGCAGTACTTC.

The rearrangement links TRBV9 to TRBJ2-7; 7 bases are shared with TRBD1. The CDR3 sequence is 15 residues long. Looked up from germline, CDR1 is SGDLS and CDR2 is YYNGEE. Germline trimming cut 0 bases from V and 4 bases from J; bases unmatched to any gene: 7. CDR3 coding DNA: TGTGCCAGCAGCGTAGCCATCGGGACAGAGTACGAGCAGTACTTC. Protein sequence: CASSVAIGTEYEQYF.

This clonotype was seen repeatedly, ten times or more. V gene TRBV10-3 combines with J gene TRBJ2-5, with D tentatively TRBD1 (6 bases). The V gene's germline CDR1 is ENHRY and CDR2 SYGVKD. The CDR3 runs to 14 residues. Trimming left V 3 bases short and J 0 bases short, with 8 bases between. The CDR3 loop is CAISDRDNQETQYF. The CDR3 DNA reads TGTGCCATCAGTGACCGGGACAACCAAGAGACCCAGTACTTC.

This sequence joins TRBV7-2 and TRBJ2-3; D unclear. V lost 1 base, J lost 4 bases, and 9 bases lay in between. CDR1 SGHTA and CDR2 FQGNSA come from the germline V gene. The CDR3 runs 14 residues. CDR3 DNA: TGTGCCAGCAGCTTAGTTGGTGGGGCAGATACGCAGTATTTT. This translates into CASSLVGGADTQYF.

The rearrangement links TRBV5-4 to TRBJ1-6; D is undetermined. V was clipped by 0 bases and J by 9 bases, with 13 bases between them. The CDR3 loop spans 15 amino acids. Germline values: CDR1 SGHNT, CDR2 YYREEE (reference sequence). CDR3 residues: CASSLASQRSSPLHF. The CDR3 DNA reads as TGTGCCAGCAGCTTGGCCAGCCAAAGGAGTTCACCCCTCCACTTT.

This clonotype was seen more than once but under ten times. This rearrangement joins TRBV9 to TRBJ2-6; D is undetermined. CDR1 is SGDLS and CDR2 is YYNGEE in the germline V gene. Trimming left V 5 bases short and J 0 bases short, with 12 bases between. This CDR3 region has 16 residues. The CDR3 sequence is CASRGTQTSGANVLTF. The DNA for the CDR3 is TGTGCCAGCAGAGGTACCCAGACCTCTGGGGCCAACGTCCTGACTTTC.

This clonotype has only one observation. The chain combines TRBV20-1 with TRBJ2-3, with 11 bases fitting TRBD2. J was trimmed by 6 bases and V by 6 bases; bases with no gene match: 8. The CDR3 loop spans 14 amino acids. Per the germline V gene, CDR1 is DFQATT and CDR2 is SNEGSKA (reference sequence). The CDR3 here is CSAPSSGGSDTQYF. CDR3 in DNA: TGCAGTGCACCGTCTAGCGGGGGGTCCGATACGCAGTATTTT.

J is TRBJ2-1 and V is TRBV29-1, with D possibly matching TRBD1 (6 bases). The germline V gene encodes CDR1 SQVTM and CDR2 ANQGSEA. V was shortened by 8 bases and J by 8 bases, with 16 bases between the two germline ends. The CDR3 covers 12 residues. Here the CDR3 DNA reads TGCAGCCACATAGGGGGTTACGATGAGCAGTTCTTC. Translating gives CSHIGGYDEQFF.

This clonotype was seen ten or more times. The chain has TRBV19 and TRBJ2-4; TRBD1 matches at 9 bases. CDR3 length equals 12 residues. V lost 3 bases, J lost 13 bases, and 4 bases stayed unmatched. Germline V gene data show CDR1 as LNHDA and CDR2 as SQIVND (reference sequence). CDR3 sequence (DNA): TGTGCCAGTAGTATGGGACAGGGTACACAGTACTTC. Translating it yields CASSMGQGTQYF.

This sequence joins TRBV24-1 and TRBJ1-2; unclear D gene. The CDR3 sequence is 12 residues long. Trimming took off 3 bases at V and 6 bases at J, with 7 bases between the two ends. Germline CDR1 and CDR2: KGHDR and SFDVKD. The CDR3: CATSDPLDGYTF. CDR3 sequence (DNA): TGTGCCACCAGTGATCCCCTAGATGGCTACACCTTC.

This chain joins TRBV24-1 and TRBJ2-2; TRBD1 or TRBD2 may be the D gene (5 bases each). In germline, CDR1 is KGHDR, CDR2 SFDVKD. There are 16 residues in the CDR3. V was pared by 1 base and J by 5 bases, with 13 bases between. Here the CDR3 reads CATSDLVRGRTGELFF. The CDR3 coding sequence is TGTGCCACCAGTGATTTAGTCCGGGGCCGGACCGGGGAGCTGTTTTTT.

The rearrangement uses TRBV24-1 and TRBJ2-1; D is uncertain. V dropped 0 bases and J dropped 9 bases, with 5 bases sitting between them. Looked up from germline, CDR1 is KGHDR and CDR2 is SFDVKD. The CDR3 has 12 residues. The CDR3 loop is CATSDLRSEQFF. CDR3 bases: TGTGCCACCAGTGATTTGCGGTCTGAGCAGTTCTTC.